This is a list of T cell receptor beta chains from one sample in a study of control samples from healthy donors and cancer patients. Profiled with immunoSEQ multiplex PCR; TCRdb holds only in-frame clones, not every one. The sample includes around 140,000 clones, around 90% of them seen just once. Sequenced material: blood. All receptors come from a man aged 18 to 35 in good health. Each CDR3 is given with its conserved first and last residue. The D gene is left open where the match is weak. Expanded clones are given a class, and other clones once, few, many or no size at all.

CDR3 length	V gene	clone size	J gene	D gene	CDR3 protein	CDR3 DNA
17	TRBV7-6	once	TRBJ2-2	NA	CASSLSLGGAEVGELFF	TGTGCCAGCAGCTTGTCTTTGGGCGGGGCCGAGGTCGGGGAGCTGTTTTTT
17	TRBV5-1	NA	TRBJ1-6	NA	CASSLPPGLGSNSPLHF	TGCGCCAGCAGCCTCCCCCCGGGACTCGGGAGTAATTCACCCCTCCACTTT
12	TRBV6-2/TRBV6-3	NA	TRBJ2-3	NA	CASSSITDTQYF	TGTGCCAGCAGTTCCATCACAGATACGCAGTATTTT
13	TRBV29-1	NA	TRBJ1-5	TRBD1	CSAGTGLGQPQHF	TGCAGCGCTGGGACAGGGTTAGGCCAGCCCCAGCATTTT
14	TRBV4-1	NA	TRBJ2-7	NA	CASSLGAVTYEQYF	TGCGCCAGCAGCCTCGGGGCAGTAACCTACGAGCAGTACTTC
15	TRBV5-1	NA	TRBJ2-2	TRBD2	CASRRLAGGTGELFF	TGCGCCAGCAGAAGACTAGCGGGGGGCACCGGGGAGCTGTTTTTT
13	TRBV5-1	NA	TRBJ2-3	TRBD2	CASSSGGMDTQYF	TGCGCCAGCAGTAGCGGGGGGATGGATACGCAGTATTTT
14	TRBV18	NA	TRBJ2-1	NA	CASSPGGTYNEQFF	TGTGCCAGCTCACCGGGAGGCACCTACAATGAGCAGTTCTTC
12	TRBV10-3	NA	TRBJ1-5	NA	CAIGSSNQPQHF	TGTGCCATCGGTTCTAGCAATCAGCCCCAGCATTTT
13	TRBV9	NA	TRBJ1-1	NA	CASSLRLGTEAFF	TGTGCCAGCAGCCTGCGGCTGGGTACTGAAGCTTTCTTT
15	TRBV10-3	NA	TRBJ2-1	TRBD1	CAIQGGTGGYNEQFF	TGTGCCATCCAAGGGGGGACAGGGGGCTACAATGAGCAGTTCTTC
15	TRBV5-1	NA	TRBJ1-1	NA	CASSLAGPPNTEAFF	TGCGCCAGCAGCTTGGCTGGGCCCCCGAACACTGAAGCTTTCTTT
15	TRBV7-3	NA	TRBJ2-1	NA	CASSLSGGAYNEQFF	TGTGCCAGCAGCTTATCCGGGGGCGCCTACAATGAGCAGTTCTTC
16	TRBV5-1	NA	TRBJ2-3	TRBD2	CASSLTSAGGADTQYF	TGCGCCAGCAGCTTGACGTCTGCGGGGGGCGCAGATACGCAGTATTTT
15	TRBV6-5	NA	TRBJ2-5	TRBD2	CASRQAGGPQETQYF	TGTGCCAGCAGACAAGCGGGGGGGCCACAAGAGACCCAGTACTTC
13	TRBV12-3/TRBV12-4	NA	TRBJ2-3	NA	CASSRSLADTQYF	TGTGCCAGCAGTAGGAGTTTGGCAGATACGCAGTATTTT
15	TRBV4-1	NA	TRBJ2-1	TRBD1	CASSRQGQGAYEQFF	TGCGCCAGCAGCCGACAGGGACAGGGGGCATATGAGCAGTTCTTC
12	TRBV2	NA	TRBJ2-1	NA	CASSEEVARQFF	TGTGCCAGCAGCGAGGAGGTAGCACGGCAGTTCTTC
15	TRBV6-6	NA	TRBJ1-2	TRBD1	CASSYSTGTDYGYTF	TGTGCCAGCAGTTACTCGACCGGGACAGATTATGGCTACACCTTC
13	TRBV5-1	NA	TRBJ2-1	NA	CASRDPHYNEQFF	TGCGCCAGCCGAGACCCCCACTACAATGAGCAGTTCTTC
12	TRBV2	NA	TRBJ1-4	NA	CASSAEMKNCFF	NA
14	TRBV2	NA	TRBJ1-3	NA	CASRPRVAGNTIYF	TGTGCCAGCAGACCCAGGGTAGCTGGAAACACCATATATTTT
17	TRBV9	NA	TRBJ2-1	TRBD2	CASSPRESAGGLNEQFF	TGTGCCAGCAGCCCAAGAGAATCAGCGGGGGGGCTCAATGAGCAGTTCTTC
16	TRBV28	NA	TRBJ1-3	TRBD1	CASSLHGQGAGNTIYF	TGTGCCAGCAGTTTACACGGACAGGGAGCAGGAAACACCATATATTTT
15	TRBV4-3	NA	TRBJ1-4	NA	CASSQDRGMNEKLFF	TGCGCCAGCAGCCAAGATCGGGGAATGAATGAAAAACTGTTTTTT
15	TRBV9	NA	TRBJ1-3	TRBD1	CASSVTGVIGNTIYF	TGTGCCAGCAGCGTTACAGGGGTCATTGGAAACACCATATATTTT
15	TRBV6-5	NA	TRBJ1-2	NA	CASSYSSQGSHGYTF	TGTGCCAGCAGTTACTCATCTCAGGGAAGTCATGGCTACACCTTC
14	TRBV10-1	NA	TRBJ2-1	TRBD1	CASSRRDRGNEQFF	TGCGCCAGCAGTCGCCGGGACAGGGGCAATGAGCAGTTCTTC
14	TRBV5-4	NA	TRBJ1-6	NA	CASSLGHLDSPLHF	TGTGCCAGCAGCTTAGGACACCTCGATTCACCCCTCCACTTT
15	TRBV6-1	NA	TRBJ2-7	NA	CASSEEPHNLYEQYF	TGTGCCAGCAGTGAAGAGCCTCACAACCTCTACGAGCAGTACTTC
14	TRBV2	once	TRBJ2-6	NA	CASRFGSGANVLTF	TGTGCCAGCAGGTTTGGATCTGGGGCCAACGTCCTGACTTTC
16	TRBV7-3	NA	TRBJ2-3	NA	CASSPPGPIGTDTQYF	TGTGCCAGCAGCCCCCCTGGACCGATCGGGACAGATACGCAGTATTTT
16	TRBV27	once	TRBJ1-4	NA	CASSLLGAGGGEKLFF	TGTGCCAGCAGTTTATTAGGCGCAGGTGGAGGGGAAAAACTGTTTTTT
14	TRBV5-4	once	TRBJ1-4	NA	CASSLDISDEKLFF	TGTGCCAGCAGCTTAGACATATCAGATGAAAAACTGTTTTTT
14	TRBV4-3	NA	TRBJ2-7	NA	CASSPVGGAVEQYF	TGCGCCAGCAGCCCCGTGGGGGGGGCGGTCGAGCAGTACTTC
15	TRBV9	NA	TRBJ2-7	TRBD2	CASSPRGLEPYEQYF	TGTGCCAGCAGCCCACGGGGACTAGAACCCTACGAGCAGTACTTC
15	TRBV28	NA	TRBJ1-4	NA	CASSPFETTNEKLFF	TGTGCCAGCAGCCCCTTTGAGACGACTAATGAAAAACTGTTTTTT